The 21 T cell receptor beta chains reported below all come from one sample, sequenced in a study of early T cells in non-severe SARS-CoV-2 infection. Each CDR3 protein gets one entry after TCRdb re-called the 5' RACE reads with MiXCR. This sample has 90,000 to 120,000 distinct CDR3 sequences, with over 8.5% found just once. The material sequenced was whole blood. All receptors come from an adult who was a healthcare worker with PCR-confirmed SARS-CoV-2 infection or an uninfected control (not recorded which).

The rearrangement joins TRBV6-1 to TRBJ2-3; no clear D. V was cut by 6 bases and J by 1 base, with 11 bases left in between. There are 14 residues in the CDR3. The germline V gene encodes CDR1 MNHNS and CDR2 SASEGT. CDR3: CASRSDAGTDTQYF. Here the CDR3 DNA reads TGTGCCAGCAGATCGGACGCGGGCACAGATACGCAGTATTTT.

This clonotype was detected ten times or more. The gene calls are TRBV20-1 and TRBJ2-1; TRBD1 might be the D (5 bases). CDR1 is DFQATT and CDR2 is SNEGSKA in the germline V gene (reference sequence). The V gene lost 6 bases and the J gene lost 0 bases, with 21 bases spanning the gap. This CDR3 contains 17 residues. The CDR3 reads CSALPPFGASSYNEQFF. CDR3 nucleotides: TGCAGTGCCCTGCCCCCTTTTGGGGCTAGCTCCTACAATGAGCAGTTCTTC.

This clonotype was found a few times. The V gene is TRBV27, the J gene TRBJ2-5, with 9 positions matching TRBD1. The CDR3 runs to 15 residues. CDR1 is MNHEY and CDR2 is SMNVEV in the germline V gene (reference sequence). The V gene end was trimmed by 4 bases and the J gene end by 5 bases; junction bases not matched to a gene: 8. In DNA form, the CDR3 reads TGTGCCAGCAGTTCCAGTGGACAGGGGTGGGAGACCCAGTACTTC. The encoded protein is CASSSSGQGWETQYF.

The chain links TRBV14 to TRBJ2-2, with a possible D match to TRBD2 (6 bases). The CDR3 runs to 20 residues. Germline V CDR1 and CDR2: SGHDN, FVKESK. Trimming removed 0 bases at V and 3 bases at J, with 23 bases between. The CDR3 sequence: CASSQEPALSAGGYTGELFF. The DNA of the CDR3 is TGTGCCAGCAGCCAAGAACCGGCCTTGTCAGCGGGCGGGTACACCGGGGAGCTGTTTTTT.

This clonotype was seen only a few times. DNA for the CDR3: TGTGCCAGCAGCTTAGCGGGGGTCCCCCCGGAGACCCAGTACTTC. It is translated as CASSLAGVPPETQYF. The chain has TRBV7-6 and TRBJ2-5; perhaps D is TRBD1 or TRBD2 (5 bases each). V dropped 0 bases and J dropped 5 bases, with 13 bases sitting between them. Germline assignment: CDR1 SGHVS and CDR2 FNYEAQ. This CDR3 comprises 15 residues. Full variable domain (outside the CDR3, taken from reference TRBV7-6 and TRBJ2-5): GAGVSQSPRYKVTKRGQDVALRCDPISGHVSLYWYRQALGQGPEFLTYFNYEAQQDKSGLPNDRFSAERPEGSISTLTIQRTEQRDSAMYRCASSLAGVPPETQYFGPGTRLLVL.

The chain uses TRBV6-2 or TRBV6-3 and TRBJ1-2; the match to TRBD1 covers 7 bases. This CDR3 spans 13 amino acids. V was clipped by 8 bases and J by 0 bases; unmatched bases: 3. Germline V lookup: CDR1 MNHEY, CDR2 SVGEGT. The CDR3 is CASYRGANYGYTF. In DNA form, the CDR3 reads TGTGCCAGCTACAGGGGAGCTAACTATGGCTACACCTTC.

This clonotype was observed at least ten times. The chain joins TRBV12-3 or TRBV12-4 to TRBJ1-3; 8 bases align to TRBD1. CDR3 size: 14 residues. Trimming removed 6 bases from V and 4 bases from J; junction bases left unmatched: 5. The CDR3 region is CASSPRTGGNTIYF. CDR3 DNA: TGTGCCAGCAGCCCTCGGACAGGGGGAAACACCATATATTTT.

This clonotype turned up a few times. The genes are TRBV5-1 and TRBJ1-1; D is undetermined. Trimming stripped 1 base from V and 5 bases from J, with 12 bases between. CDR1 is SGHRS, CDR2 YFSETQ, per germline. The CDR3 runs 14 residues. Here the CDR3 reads CASSLLGLGTEAFF. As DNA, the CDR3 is TGCGCCAGCAGCTTGTTGGGATTGGGGACTGAAGCTTTCTTT. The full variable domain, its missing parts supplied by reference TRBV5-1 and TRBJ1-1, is KAGVTQTPRYLIKTRGQQVTLSCSPISGHRSVSWYQQTPGQGLQFLFEYFSETQRNKGNFPGRFSGRQFSNSRSEMNVSTLELGDSALYLCASSLLGLGTEAFFGQGTRLTVV.

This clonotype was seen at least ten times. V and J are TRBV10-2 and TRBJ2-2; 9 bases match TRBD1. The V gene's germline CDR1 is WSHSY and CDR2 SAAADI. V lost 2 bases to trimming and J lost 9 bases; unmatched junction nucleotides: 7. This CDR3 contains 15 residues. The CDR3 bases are TGCGCCAGCAGTGAGCCACAGGGGGCAGGTCGGGAGCTGTTTTTT. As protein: CASSEPQGAGRELFF.

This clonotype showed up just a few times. CDR3 in amino acids: CASAGDRSYNEQFF. The CDR3 DNA is TGTGCCAGCGCGGGGGACCGCTCCTACAATGAGCAGTTCTTC. The chain uses TRBV9 and TRBJ2-1, with 7 positions matching TRBD2. Germline-derived CDR1 and CDR2 are SGDLS and YYNGEE. V shed 7 bases and J 0 bases; nucleotides not matched to a gene: 4. The CDR3 totals 14 residues.

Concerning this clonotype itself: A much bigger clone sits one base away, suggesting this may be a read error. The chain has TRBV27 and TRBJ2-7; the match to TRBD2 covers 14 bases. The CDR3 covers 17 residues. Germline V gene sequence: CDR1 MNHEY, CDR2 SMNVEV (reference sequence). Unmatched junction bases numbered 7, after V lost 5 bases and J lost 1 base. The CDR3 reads CASSPTSGRALSYEQYF. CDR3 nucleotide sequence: TGTGCCAGCAGTCCGACTAGCGGGAGGGCCCTTTCCTACGAGCAGTACTTC.

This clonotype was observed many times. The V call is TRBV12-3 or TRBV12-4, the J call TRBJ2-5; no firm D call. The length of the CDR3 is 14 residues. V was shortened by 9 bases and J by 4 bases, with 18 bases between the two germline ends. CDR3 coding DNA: TGTGCCAGAGAAGGCCCCAGTCCGGGAGAGACCCAGTACTTC. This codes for CAREGPSPGETQYF.

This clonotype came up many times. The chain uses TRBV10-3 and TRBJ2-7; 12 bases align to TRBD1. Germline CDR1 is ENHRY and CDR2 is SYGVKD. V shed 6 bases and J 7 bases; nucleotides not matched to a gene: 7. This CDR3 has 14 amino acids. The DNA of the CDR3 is TGTGCCATCAGCGGGACAGGGGGCTCGTCTGAGCAGTACTTC. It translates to CAISGTGGSSEQYF.

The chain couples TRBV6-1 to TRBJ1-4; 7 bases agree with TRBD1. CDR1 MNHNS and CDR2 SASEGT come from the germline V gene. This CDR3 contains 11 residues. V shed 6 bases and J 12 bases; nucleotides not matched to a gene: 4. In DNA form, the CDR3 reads TGTGCCAGCAGGTCAGGGGGAGAACTGTTTTTT. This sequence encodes CASRSGGELFF.

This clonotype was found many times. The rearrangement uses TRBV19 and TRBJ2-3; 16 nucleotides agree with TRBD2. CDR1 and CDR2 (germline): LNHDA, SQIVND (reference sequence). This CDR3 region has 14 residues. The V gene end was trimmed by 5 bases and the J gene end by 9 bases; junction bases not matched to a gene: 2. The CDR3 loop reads CASSLGLAGGTQYF. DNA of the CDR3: TGTGCCAGTAGTTTGGGACTAGCGGGAGGGACGCAGTATTTT.

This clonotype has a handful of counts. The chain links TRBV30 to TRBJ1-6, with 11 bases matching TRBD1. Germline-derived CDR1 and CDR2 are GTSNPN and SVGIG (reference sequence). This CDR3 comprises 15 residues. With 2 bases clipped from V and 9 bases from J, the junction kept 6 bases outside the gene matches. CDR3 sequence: CAWSIRDRGFSPLHF. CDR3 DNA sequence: TGTGCCTGGAGTATTCGGGACAGGGGGTTTTCACCCCTCCACTTT.

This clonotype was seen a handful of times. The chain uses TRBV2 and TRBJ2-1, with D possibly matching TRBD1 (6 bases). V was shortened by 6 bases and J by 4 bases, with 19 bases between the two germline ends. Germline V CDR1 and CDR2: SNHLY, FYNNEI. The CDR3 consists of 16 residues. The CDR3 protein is CASSPLGQTEYNEQFF. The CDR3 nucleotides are TGTGCCAGCAGCCCCCTAGGACAGACAGAATACAATGAGCAGTTCTTC.

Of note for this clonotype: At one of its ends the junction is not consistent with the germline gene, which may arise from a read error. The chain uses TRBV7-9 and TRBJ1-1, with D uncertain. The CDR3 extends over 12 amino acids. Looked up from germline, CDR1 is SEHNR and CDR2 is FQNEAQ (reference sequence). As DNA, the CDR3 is TGTGCCAGCAGCTTTTCGACGGCAGAAGTTTTCTTT. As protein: CASSFSTAEVFF.

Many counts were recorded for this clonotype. DNA for the CDR3: TGTGCCACCAGTGATTCGTTCGGCTACACCTTC. Its translation is CATSDSFGYTF. The V call is TRBV24-1, the J call TRBJ1-2; D remains ambiguous. Trimming removed 2 bases at V and 8 bases at J, with 5 bases between. Germline CDR1 is KGHDR and CDR2 is SFDVKD. The CDR3 sequence is 11 residues long.

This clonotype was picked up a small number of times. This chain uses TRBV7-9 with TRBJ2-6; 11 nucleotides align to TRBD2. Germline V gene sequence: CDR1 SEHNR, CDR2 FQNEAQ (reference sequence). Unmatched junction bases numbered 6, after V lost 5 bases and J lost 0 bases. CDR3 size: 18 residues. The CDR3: CASSPGTSGSSGANVLTF. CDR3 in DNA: TGTGCCAGCAGCCCCGGGACTAGCGGATCCTCTGGGGCCAACGTCCTGACTTTC. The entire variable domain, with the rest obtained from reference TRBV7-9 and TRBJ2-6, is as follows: DTGVSQNPRHKITKRGQNVTFRCDPISEHNRLYWYRQTLGQGPEFLTYFQNEAQLEKSRLLSDRFSAERPKGSFSTLEIQRTEQGDSAMYLCASSPGTSGSSGANVLTFGAGSRLTVL.

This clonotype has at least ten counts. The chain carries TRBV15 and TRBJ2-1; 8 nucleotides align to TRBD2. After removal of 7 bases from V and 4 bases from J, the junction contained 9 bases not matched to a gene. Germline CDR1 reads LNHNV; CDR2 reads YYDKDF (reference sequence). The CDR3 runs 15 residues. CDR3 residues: CATNGSGSLYNEQFF. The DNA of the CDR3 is TGTGCCACCAACGGAAGCGGGAGTCTTTACAATGAGCAGTTCTTC.